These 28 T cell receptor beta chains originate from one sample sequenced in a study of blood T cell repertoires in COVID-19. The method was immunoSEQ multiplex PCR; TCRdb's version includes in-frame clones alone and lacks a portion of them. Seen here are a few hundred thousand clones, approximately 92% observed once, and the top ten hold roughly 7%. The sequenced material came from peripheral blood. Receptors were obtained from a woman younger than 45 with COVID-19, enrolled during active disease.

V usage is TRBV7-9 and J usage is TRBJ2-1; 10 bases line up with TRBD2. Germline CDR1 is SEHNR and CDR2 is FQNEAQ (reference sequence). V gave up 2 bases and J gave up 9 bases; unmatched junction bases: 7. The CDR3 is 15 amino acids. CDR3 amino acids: CASSLRAGGPSEQFF. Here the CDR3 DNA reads TGTGCCAGCAGCTTAAGAGCGGGAGGGCCAAGTGAGCAGTTCTTC.

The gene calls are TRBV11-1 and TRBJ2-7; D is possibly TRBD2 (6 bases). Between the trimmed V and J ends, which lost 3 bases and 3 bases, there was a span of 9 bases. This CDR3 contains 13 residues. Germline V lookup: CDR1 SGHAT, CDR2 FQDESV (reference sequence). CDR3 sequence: CASSFGSGYEQYF. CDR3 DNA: TGTGCCAGCAGCTTCGGGAGCGGCTACGAGCAGTACTTC.

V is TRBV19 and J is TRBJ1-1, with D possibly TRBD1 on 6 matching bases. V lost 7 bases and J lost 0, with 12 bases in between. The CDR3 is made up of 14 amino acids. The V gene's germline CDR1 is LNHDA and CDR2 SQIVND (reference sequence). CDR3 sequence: CASTRGLMNTEAFF. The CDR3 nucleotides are TGTGCCAGTACCAGGGGATTAATGAACACTGAAGCTTTCTTT.

The CDR3 sequence is CASSAGVRGEQYF. CDR3 DNA sequence: TGTGCCAGCAGTGCGGGTGTTCGAGGCGAGCAGTACTTC. The chain recombines TRBV7-9 with TRBJ2-7, with D possibly matching TRBD2 (5 bases). Trimming cost V 6 bases and J 6 bases, with 15 bases left between them. Germline CDR1 and CDR2: SEHNR and FQNEAQ (reference sequence). This CDR3 is 13 amino acids long. Supplemented by reference TRBV7-9 and TRBJ2-7, the full variable domain reads DTGVSQNPRHKITKRGQNVTFRCDPISEHNRLYWYRQTLGQGPEFLTYFQNEAQLEKSRLLSDRFSAERPKGSFSTLEIQRTEQGDSAMYLCASSAGVRGEQYFGPGTRLTVT.

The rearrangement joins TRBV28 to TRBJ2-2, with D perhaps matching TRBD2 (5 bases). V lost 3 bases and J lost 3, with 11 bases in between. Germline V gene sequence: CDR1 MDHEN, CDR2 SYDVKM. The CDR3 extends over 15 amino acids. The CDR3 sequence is CASSLQRTYTGELFF. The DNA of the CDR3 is TGTGCCAGCAGTTTGCAGCGGACTTACACCGGGGAGCTGTTTTTT.

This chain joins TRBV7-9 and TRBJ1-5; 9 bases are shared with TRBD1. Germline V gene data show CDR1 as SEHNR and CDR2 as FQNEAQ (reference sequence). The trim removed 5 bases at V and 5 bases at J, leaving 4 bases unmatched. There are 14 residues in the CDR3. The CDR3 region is CASSRQGDHQPQHF. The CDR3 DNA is TGTGCCAGCAGCAGACAGGGGGATCATCAGCCCCAGCATTTT.

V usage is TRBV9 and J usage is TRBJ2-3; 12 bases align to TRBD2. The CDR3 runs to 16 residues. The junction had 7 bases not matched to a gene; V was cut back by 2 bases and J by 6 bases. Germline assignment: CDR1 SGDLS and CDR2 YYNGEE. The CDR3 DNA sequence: TGTGCCAGCAGCGTCGGGACTAGCGGGTCCATGGATACGCAGTATTTT. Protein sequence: CASSVGTSGSMDTQYF.

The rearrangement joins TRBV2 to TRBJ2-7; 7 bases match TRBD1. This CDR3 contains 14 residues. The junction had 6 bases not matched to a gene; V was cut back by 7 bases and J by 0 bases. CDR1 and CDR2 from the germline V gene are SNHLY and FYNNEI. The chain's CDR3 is CASMARQGSYEQYF. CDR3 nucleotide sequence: TGTGCCAGCATGGCCAGACAGGGCTCCTACGAGCAGTACTTC.

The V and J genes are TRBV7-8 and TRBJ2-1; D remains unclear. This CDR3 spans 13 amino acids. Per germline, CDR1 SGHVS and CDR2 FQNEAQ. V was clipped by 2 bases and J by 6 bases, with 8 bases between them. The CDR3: CASSLTVSNEQFF. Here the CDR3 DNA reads TGTGCCAGCAGCTTAACGGTTAGCAATGAGCAGTTCTTC. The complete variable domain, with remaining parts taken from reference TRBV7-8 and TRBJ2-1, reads GAGVSQSPRYKVAKRGQDVALRCDPISGHVSLFWYQQALGQGPEFLTYFQNEAQLDKSGLPSDRFFAERPEGSVSTLKIQRTQQEDSAVYLCASSLTVSNEQFFGPGTRLTVL.

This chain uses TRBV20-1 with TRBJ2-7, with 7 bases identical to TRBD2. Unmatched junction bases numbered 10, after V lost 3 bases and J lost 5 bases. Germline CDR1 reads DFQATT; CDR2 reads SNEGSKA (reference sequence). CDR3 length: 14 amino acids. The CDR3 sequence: CSASLREATDEQYF. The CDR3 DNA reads TGCAGTGCTAGTCTTCGGGAGGCCACAGACGAGCAGTACTTC.

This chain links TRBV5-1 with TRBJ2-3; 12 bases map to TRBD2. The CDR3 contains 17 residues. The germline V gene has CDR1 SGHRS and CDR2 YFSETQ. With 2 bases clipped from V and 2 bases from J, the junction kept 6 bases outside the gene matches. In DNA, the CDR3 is TGCGCCAGCAGCTTAGGGCTAGCGGGAGGGTACACAGATACGCAGTATTTT. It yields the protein CASSLGLAGGYTDTQYF. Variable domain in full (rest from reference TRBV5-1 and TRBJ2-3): KAGVTQTPRYLIKTRGQQVTLSCSPISGHRSVSWYQQTPGQGLQFLFEYFSETQRNKGNFPGRFSGRQFSNSRSEMNVSTLELGDSALYLCASSLGLAGGYTDTQYFGPGTRLTVL.

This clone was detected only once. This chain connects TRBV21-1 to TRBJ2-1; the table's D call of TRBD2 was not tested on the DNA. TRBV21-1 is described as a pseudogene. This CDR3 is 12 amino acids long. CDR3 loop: CASRTNYNEQFF. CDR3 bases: TGTGCCAGCAGGACTAACTACAATGAGCAGTTCTTC.

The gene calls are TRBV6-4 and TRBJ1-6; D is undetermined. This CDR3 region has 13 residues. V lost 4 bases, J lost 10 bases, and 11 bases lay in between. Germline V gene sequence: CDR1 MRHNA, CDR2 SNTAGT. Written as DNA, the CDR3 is TGTGCCAGCAGTGTCGATTACAGCTCACCCCTCCACTTT. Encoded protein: CASSVDYSSPLHF.

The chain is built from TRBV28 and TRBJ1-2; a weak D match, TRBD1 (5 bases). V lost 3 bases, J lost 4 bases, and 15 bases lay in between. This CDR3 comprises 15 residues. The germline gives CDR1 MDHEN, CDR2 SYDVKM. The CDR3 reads CASSLGGAPTYGYTF. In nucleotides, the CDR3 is TGTGCCAGCAGTTTGGGCGGGGCCCCGACCTATGGCTACACCTTC.

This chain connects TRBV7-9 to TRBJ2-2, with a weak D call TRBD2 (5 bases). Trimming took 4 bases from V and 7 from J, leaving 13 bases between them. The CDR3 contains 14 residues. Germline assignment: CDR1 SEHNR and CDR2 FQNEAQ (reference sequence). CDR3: CASSWESGYGELFF. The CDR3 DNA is TGTGCCAGCAGCTGGGAATCGGGGTACGGGGAGCTGTTTTTT.

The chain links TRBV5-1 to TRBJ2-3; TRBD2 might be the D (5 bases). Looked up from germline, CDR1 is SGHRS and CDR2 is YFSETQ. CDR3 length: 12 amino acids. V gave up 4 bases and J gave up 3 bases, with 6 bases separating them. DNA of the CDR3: TGCGCCAGCAGCCCGGGGACAGATACGCAGTATTTT. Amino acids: CASSPGTDTQYF.

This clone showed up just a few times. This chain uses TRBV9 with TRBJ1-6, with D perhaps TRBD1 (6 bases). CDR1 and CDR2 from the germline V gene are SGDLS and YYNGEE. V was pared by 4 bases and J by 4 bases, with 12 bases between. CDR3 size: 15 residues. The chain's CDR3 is CASSPPGAYNSPLHF. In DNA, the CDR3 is TGTGCCAGCAGCCCCCCAGGGGCTTATAATTCACCCCTCCACTTT. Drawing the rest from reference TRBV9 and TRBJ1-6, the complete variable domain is DSGVTQTPKHLITATGQRVTLRCSPRSGDLSVYWYQQSLDQGLQFLIQYYNGEERAKGNILERFSAQQFPDLHSELNLSSLELGDSALYFCASSPPGAYNSPLHFGNGTRLTVT.

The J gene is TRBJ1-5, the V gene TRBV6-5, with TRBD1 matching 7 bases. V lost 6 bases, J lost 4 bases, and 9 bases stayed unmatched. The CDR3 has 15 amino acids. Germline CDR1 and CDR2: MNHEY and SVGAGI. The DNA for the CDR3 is TGTGCCAGCAGCCTTAGTCAGGGGGGTAATCAGCCCCAGCATTTT. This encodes CASSLSQGGNQPQHF.

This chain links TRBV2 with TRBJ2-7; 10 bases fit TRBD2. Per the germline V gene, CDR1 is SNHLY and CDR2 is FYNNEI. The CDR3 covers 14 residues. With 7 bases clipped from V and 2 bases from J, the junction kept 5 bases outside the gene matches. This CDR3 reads CASKPGLATYEQYF. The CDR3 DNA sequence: TGTGCCAGCAAACCGGGACTAGCGACCTACGAGCAGTACTTC.

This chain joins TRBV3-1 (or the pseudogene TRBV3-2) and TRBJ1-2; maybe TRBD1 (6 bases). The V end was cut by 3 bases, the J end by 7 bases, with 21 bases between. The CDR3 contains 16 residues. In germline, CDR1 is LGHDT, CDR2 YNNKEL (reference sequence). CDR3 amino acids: CASSHLPGQGKGGYTF. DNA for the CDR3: TGTGCCAGCAGCCATCTCCCGGGACAAGGAAAAGGTGGCTACACCTTC.

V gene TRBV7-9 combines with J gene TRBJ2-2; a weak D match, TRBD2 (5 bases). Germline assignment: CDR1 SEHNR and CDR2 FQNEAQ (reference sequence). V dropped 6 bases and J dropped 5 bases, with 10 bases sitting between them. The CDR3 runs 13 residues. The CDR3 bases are TGTGCCAGCAGTCTAGCAGTGACCGGGGAGCTGTTTTTT. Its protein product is CASSLAVTGELFF.

The CDR3 spells CASVSGKNEKLFF. DNA for the CDR3: TGTGCCAGCGTCTCCGGGAAGAATGAAAAACTGTTTTTT. The rearrangement links TRBV28 to TRBJ1-4; D gene ambiguous. The germline V gene has CDR1 MDHEN and CDR2 SYDVKM. CDR3 length: 13 amino acids. Trimming shortened V by 8 bases and J by 5 bases, and 12 bases separated the two germline ends.

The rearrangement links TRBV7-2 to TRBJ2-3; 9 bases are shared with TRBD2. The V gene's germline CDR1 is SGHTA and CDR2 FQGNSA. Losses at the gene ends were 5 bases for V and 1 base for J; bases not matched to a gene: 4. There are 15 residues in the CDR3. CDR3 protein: CASSPKRGGTDTQYF. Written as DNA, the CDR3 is TGTGCCAGCAGCCCTAAGCGGGGGGGCACAGATACGCAGTATTTT.

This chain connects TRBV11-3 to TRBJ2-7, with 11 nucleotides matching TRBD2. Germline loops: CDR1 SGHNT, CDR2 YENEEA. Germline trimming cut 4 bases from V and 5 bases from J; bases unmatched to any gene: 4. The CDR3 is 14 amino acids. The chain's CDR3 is CASSSGTSGDEQYF. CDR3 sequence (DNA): TGTGCCAGCAGCTCCGGGACTAGCGGAGACGAGCAGTACTTC. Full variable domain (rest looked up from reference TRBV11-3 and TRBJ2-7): EAGVVQSPRYKIIEKKQPVAFWCNPISGHNTLYWYLQNLGQGPELLIRYENEEAVDDSQLPKDRFSAERLKGVDSTLKIQPAELGDSAVYLCASSSGTSGDEQYFGPGTRLTVT.

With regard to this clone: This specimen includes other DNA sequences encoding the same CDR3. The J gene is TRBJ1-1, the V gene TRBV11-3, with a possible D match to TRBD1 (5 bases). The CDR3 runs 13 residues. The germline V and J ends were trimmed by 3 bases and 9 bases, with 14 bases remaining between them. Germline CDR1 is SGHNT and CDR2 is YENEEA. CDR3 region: CASSLSDKGKAFF. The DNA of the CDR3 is TGTGCCAGCAGCTTGTCGGACAAGGGAAAAGCTTTCTTT. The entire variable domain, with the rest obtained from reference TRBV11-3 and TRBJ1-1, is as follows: EAGVVQSPRYKIIEKKQPVAFWCNPISGHNTLYWYLQNLGQGPELLIRYENEEAVDDSQLPKDRFSAERLKGVDSTLKIQPAELGDSAVYLCASSLSDKGKAFFGQGTRLTVV.

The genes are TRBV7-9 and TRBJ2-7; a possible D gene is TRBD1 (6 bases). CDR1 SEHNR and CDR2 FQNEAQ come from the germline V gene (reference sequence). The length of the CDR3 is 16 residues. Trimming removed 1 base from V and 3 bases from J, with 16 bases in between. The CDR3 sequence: CASSLGLGHRNYEQYF. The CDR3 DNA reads TGTGCCAGCAGCTTAGGTTTGGGACATCGAAACTACGAGCAGTACTTC.

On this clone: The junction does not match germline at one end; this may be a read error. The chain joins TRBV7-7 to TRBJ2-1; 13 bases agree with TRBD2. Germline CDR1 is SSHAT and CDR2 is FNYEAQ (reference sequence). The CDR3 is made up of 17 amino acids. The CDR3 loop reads CASSSPMGLAGRDEQFF. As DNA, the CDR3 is TGTGCTAGCAGCTCACCCATGGGACTAGCGGGAAGGGATGAGCAGTTCTTC.

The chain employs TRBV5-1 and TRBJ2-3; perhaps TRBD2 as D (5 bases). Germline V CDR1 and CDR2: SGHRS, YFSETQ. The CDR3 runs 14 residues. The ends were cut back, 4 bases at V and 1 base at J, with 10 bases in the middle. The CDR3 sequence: CASSAGQGTDTQYF. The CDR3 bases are TGCGCCAGCAGCGCGGGTCAGGGCACAGATACGCAGTATTTT.